This T cell receptor beta chain originates from a study of shared clonotypes between healthy human individuals. Germline V gene data show CDR1 as SGHNT and CDR2 as YYREEE (reference sequence). The CDR3 sequence is 14 residues long. On this clone: As yet, its antigen is unknown. One end of the junction is discordant with germline, which a read error may explain.

Researchers divided each subset's genomic DNA evenly across several immunoSEQ plates. The protocol was immunoSEQ multiplex PCR, while the TCRdb copy is restricted to in-frame clones and leaves out a portion. The table has roughly 1.4 million clones, less than 99% seen once. The split of CD4+ cells yielded CD45RA+ naive and CD45RA-negative memory subsets. Study-wide points: Estimated richness values were generally larger in naive subsets than in memory subsets.

The sample was naive CD4+ T cells sorted from blood. Subset reported: CD45RA+ positively selected. This clonotype was obtained from a man aged 25 to 45 in good health. The chain joins TRBV5-4 to TRBJ1-2; 8 nucleotides match TRBD1. This CDR3 reads CASRLDRANYGYTF. CDR3 DNA: TGTGCCAGCAGATTGGACAGGGCTAACTATGGCTACACCTTC.